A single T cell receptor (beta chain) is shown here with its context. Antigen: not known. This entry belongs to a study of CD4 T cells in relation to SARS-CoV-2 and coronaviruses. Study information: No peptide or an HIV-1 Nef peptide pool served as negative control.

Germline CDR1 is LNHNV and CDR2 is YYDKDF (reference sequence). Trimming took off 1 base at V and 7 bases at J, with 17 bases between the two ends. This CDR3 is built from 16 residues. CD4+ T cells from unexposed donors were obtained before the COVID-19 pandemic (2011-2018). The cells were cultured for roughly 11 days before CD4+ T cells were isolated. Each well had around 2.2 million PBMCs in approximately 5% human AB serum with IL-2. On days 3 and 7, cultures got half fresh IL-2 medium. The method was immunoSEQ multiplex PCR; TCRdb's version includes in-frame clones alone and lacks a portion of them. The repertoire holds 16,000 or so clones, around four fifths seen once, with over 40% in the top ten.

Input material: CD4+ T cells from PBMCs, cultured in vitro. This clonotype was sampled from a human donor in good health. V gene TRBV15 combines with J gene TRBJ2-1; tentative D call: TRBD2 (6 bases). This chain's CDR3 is CATSRGVGGYMNEQFF. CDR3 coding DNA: TGTGCCACCAGCAGAGGAGTAGGAGGGTATATGAATGAGCAGTTCTTC.